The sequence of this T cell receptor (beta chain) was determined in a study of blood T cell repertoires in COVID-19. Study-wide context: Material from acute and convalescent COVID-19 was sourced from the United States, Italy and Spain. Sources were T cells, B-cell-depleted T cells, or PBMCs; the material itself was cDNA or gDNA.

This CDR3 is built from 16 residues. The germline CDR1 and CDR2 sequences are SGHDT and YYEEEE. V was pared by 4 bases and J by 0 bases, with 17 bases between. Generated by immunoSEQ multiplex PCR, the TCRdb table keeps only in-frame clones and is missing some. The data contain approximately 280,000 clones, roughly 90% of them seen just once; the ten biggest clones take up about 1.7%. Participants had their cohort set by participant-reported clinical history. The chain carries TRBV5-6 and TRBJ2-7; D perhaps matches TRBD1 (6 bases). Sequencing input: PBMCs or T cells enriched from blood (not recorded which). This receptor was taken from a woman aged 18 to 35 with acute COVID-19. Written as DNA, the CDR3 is TGTGCCAGCAGCCAGAAGACAGGTGGGGACTCCTACGAGCAGTACTTC. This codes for CASSQKTGGDSYEQYF.